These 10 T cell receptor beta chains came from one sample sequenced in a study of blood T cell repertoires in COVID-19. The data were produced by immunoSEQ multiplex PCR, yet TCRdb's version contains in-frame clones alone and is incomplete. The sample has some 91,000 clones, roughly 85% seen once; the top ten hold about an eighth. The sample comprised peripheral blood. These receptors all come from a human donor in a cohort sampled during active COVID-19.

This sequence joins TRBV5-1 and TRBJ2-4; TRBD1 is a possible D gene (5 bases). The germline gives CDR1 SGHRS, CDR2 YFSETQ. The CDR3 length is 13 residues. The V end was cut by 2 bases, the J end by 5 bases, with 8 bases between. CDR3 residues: CASSLGAENIQYF. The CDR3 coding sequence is TGCGCCAGCAGCTTAGGGGCAGAAAACATTCAGTACTTC.

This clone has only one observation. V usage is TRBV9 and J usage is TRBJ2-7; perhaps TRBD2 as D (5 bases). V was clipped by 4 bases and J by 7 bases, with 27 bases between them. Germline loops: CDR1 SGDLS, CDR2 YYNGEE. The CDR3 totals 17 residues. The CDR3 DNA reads TGTGCCAGCAGCCCCCTACCTGTCGGGTTGTCGGGAAAGGAGCAGTACTTC. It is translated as CASSPLPVGLSGKEQYF.

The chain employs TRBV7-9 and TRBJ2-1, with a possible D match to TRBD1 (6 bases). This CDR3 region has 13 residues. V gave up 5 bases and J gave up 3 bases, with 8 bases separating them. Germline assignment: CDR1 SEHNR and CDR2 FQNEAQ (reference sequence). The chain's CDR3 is CASSLTGYNEQFF. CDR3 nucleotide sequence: TGTGCCAGCAGCCTGACAGGCTACAATGAGCAGTTCTTC. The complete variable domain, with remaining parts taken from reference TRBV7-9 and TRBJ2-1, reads DTGVSQNPRHKITKRGQNVTFRCDPISEHNRLYWYRQTLGQGPEFLTYFQNEAQLEKSRLLSDRFSAERPKGSFSTLEIQRTEQGDSAMYLCASSLTGYNEQFFGPGTRLTVL.

DNA for the CDR3: TGTGCCAGCAGCCAAGATTCTAACAGTGACTCCTACGAGCAGTACTTC. It yields the protein CASSQDSNSDSYEQYF. This chain uses TRBV4-2 with TRBJ2-7; D gene ambiguous. CDR3 size: 16 residues. Deletions cut 0 bases from V and 0 bases from J, with 12 bases between. Germline lookup yields CDR1 LGHNA and CDR2 YNFKEQ.

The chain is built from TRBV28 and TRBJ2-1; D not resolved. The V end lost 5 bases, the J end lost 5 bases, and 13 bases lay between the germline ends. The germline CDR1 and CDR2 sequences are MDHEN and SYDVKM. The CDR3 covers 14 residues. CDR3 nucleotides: TGTGCCAGCAGTCCTTCGAGAATCGACAATGAGCAGTTCTTC. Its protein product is CASSPSRIDNEQFF.

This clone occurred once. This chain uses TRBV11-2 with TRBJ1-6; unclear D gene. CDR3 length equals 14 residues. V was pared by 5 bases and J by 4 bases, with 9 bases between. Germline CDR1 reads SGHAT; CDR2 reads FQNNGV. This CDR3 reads CASSPGRYNSPLHF. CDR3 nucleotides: TGTGCCAGCAGCCCAGGTCGTTATAATTCACCCCTCCACTTT. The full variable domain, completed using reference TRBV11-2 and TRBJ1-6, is EAGVAQSPRYKIIEKRQSVAFWCNPISGHATLYWYQQILGQGPKLLIQFQNNGVVDDSQLPKDRFSAERLKGVDSTLKIQPAKLEDSAVYLCASSPGRYNSPLHFGNGTRLTVT.

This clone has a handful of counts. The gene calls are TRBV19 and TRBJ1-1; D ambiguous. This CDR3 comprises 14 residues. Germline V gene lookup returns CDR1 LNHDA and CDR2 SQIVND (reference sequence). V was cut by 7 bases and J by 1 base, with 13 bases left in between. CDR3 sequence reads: CASTIGPTNTEAFF. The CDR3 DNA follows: TGTGCCAGTACCATCGGTCCAACGAACACTGAAGCTTTCTTT.

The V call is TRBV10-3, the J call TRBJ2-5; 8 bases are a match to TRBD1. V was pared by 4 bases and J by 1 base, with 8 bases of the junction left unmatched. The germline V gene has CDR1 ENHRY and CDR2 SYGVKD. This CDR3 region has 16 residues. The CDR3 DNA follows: TGTGCCATCAGTGGGAATTATACAGGGGGCCAAGAGACCCAGTACTTC. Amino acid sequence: CAISGNYTGGQETQYF.

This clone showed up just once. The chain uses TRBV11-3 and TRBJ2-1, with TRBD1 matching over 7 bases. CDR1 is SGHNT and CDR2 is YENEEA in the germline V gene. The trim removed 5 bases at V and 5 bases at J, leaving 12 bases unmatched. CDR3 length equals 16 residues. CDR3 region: CASSAAHRGRDNEQFF. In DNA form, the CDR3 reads TGTGCCAGCAGCGCCGCTCACAGGGGACGGGACAATGAGCAGTTCTTC.

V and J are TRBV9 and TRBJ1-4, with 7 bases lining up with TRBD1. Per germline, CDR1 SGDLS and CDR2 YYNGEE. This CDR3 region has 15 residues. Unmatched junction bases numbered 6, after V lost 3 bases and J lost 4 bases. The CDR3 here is CASSALTGLNEKLFF. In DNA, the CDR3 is TGTGCCAGCAGCGCCTTGACAGGGCTTAATGAAAAACTGTTTTTT. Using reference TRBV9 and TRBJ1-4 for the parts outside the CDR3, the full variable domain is DSGVTQTPKHLITATGQRVTLRCSPRSGDLSVYWYQQSLDQGLQFLIQYYNGEERAKGNILERFSAQQFPDLHSELNLSSLELGDSALYFCASSALTGLNEKLFFGSGTQLSVL.